This T cell receptor (beta chain) derives from a study of cytomegalovirus exposure and HLA in healthy donors (dated by TCRdb to the late 2010s). Study-wide context: An earlier analysis of 587 of the donors reported roughly 300 Gb of sequence data and around 100 million unique TCR beta sequences obtained from 180 million or so T cells. An early release covering 500 to 750 HLA-typed donors comprised about 300 gigabases of sequencing data and tens of millions of unique TCR sequences. The genetic ancestry cluster associated with self-reported Caucasian donors included about 81% of the approximately 430 genotyped donors. The study aimed to test whether cataloging public T cell receptors could reveal signatures of past pathogen exposure. The T cell repertoires of around 670 subjects were profiled by immunosequencing and related to cytomegalovirus serostatus. A separate validation cohort of 100 to 150 different subjects was used in addition to the 666-subject first cohort. To predict cytomegalovirus infection status, the study combined high-throughput TCR immunosequencing, statistical association of individual TCRs with disease status, and machine learning. To study patterns of TCR occurrence, a later analysis re-analyzed previously published TCR beta repertoires from several hundred donors and added high-resolution HLA genotyping. Rather than drawing on any new phenotypic data, the later analysis identified candidate immune exposures from TCR beta sequences and the way those sequences occurred across donors. An earlier analysis of roughly 580 of the donors used high-throughput TCR beta sequencing to judge whether each TCR beta V gene segment behaved as functional or pseudogenic. Donor age, sex, ethnicity and CMV serostatus were collected together with the repertoire data. Genome-wide SNP genotypes for about 65% of the 666 donors were used in a later genetic analysis, which treated that subset as a discovery cohort. All discovery cohort repertoires had been generated on a single sequencing platform. HLA typing included class I and class II loci at four-digit resolution. Typing coverage differed by locus: A, B, C, DRB1 and DQB1 were typed in roughly 620-640 donors, DQA1 in about 500, DPA1 in some 570, and DPB1 in just under 480. Because of strong linkage in the cohort, four or five DR-DQ haplotypes were treated as single units for association and clustering. Among under 450 genotyped donors of the cohort, an average of 235,054 unique TCR beta nucleotide sequences were sequenced per donor, roughly 20% of them non-productive. What the research found in general, with its limitations: In a later analysis, around 17,000 TCR beta sequences were associated with specific HLA alleles at a false discovery rate of 0.05. Because HLA typing was unavailable for some donors at each locus, only the typed subset was used in association tests. According to a later analysis, TCR association rates differed among HLA loci, with DRB1 alleles showing the most associated TCRs and HLA-C alleles showing the fewest. When HLA alleles, especially DR and DQ, strongly co-occurred, attributing TCR associations to individual alleles was difficult. In the study, 164 TCR beta chains were listed as associated with cytomegalovirus. Immune exposure information for the cohort was limited to CMV serostatus. Most TCR sequences were observed very rarely across donors, whereas some public TCRs were present in many individuals. Some IMGT-functional V segments, including TRBV6-2 and TRBV6-3, could not be told apart with the 87-base-pair reads, so those segments were excluded. The sequencing pipeline was judged likely to have produced a cluster of highly shared sequence variants as a technical artifact. In an earlier analysis of around 600 of the donors, most TCR beta V segments appeared in productive rearrangements about 87% or about 30% of the time, broadly matching IMGT annotations. Compared with equally common non-associated chains, HLA-associated TCR beta chains in a later analysis were more clonally expanded and had lower generation probabilities. Most CMV-associated TCR beta chains appeared to be HLA-restricted in a later analysis, and the HLA associations seemed to be driven largely by CMV exposure. In a later genetic analysis, a missense DCLRE1C variant was associated with V-gene and J-gene trimming of TCR beta chains, and the association was replicated in an independent cohort. A further reported finding was that TCR beta sequences accurately predicted the HLA-A and HLA-B alleles for most subjects in the first cohort. A few of the identified cytomegalovirus-associated TCR beta chains were confirmed in vitro to be specific for cytomegalovirus antigens. In this cohort, only TCR beta chains were sequenced, and detectable features were limited by the absence of alpha or paired-chain data. A later genetic analysis reported fewer N-insertions in productive TCRs among donors in an Asian-associated ancestry cluster than the 666-donor mean. It was suggested by the authors that the approach could potentially be generalized to other disease states and immunological phenotypes. Because counts were too low, some 16 rarely observed V segments, including chromosome 9 orphons, were excluded from the earlier analysis of fewer than 650 of the donors. Linkage disequilibrium might explain the correlated functional status among segregating V segments, but an unknown experimental factor could not be ruled out. According to a later analysis, parvovirus B19, influenza, CMV and Epstein-Barr virus appeared linked to several top co-occurrence clusters. The classifier was reported to diagnose cytomegalovirus status with high specificity and sensitivity in both the original cohort and the validation cohort. Roughly uniform sequencing depth across donors was assumed in presence/absence analyses, although this assumption may not hold.

The cohort was made up of about 670 healthy bone marrow donors. At the time of sampling, all cohort members were nominally healthy, though unrecorded immune exposures were likely present. The donor tested CMV seronegative, placing the donor among the 350 to 400 seronegative members of the cohort. Every donor gave a peripheral blood sample, and the peripheral blood mononuclear cells from that sample were used for TCR beta sequencing. Genomic DNA extraction from the blood cell samples was performed with the Qiagen DNeasy Blood Extraction Kit. As regards this clone: The antigen it binds to is not known. At one boundary the junction diverges from the germline segment, which might be a read error.

In the germline V gene (reference sequence), CDR1 corresponds to LNHNV and CDR2 to YYDKDF. The CDR3 spans 13 residues, from the cysteine through the phenylalanine. Only CDR3 DNA is held: 39 bases, read in frame from base 1. To prepare the library, the immunoSEQ multiplex PCR assay was applied. For the multiplex PCR, a mixture combining 60 forward primers for TCR Vbeta segments and 13 reverse primers for TCR Jbeta segments was used. The CDR3 region of rearranged TCR beta genes was amplified from genomic DNA by a multiplex PCR assay. Amplified TCR beta libraries were sequenced as 87-base-pair reads on the Illumina HiSeq System. The authors processed their data as follows. Across the 700 or so repertoires, a later analysis counted approximately 83 million unique TCR beta chains, 8.5 million to 12 million of which were shared by at least two donors. Raw reads were error-corrected and collapsed into unique sequences by a nearest-neighbor algorithm in which closely related sequences were merged to remove PCR and sequencing errors. V, D and J gene segments were assigned by aligning CDR3 sequences to IMGT reference sequences. Each retained sequence needed at least a six-nucleotide match to both a V gene segment and a J gene segment. A rearrangement counted as productive if the CDR3 had no stop codons and remained in frame with V and J, and every other rearrangement counted as non-productive. CDR3 was defined according to IMGT convention as the region running from the second conserved V-encoded cysteine to the conserved J-encoded phenylalanine. The earlier analysis of 587 of the donors excluded sequences that lacked an unambiguous match to a single V gene segment. An earlier analysis of about 600 of the donors called V segments functional above 56.7% productive rearrangements and segregating when the between-donor standard deviation exceeded 5%. A statistical classification framework was developed to diagnose cytomegalovirus status using the catalog of TCR beta chain sequences. V and J gene assignment, in a later analysis, came from comparing TCR nucleotide sequences with IMGT/GENE-DB human TR gene sequences. Using the TCRdist pipeline, a later analysis assigned CDR3 sequences along with most-parsimonious VDJ recombination scenarios. In a later analysis, each TCR beta chain was defined by its CDR3 amino acid sequence together with its V-gene family, and reads without a unique V-gene family were excluded. As a way to deal with suspected cross-contamination and a sequencing artifact, a later analysis dropped 640 or so nucleotide sequences that were highly shared and had low generation probability. In a later analysis, a clonal expansion index for each public chain was calculated from normalized within-repertoire ranks of inferred template counts. Generation probabilities in a later analysis came from a VDJ recombination model fitted to out-of-frame rearrangements, and those results were checked against IGoR. In a later analysis, hypergeometric tests were used to score TCR-TCR, TCR-HLA and TCR-CMV co-occurrence, with a repertoire-size bias correction applied to TCR pairs. False discovery rates were estimated in a later analysis by permuting HLA or CMV assignments 20 times. In a later analysis, co-occurring TCRs were grouped using DBSCAN, and TCRdist sequence similarity was added for clustering within HLA-allele-positive subsets. Repertoires with fewer than 30,000 or more than 120,000 public chains were left out of co-occurrence clustering, as were five repertoires with anomalous nucleotide sharing. TCRdb obtained this table from immuneACCESS and retained in-frame rearrangements with V and J assigned. These tables miss some clones; where compared with another copy, unresolved V genes account for less than half of the shortfall, and the remainder is unexplained. That table supplies the V and J calls and clone size; D and trimming were determined from the DNA. The sample contains more than 95,000 clones, 81% of them found a single time. The ten biggest clones cover 0.85% to 1.4% of the sample.

The TCR sequence derives from a woman aged 25 to 45 in good health and CMV-seronegative. The chain links TRBV15 with TRBJ2-1, with TRBD1 tentatively as D gene (5 bases match). The sequencing sample was made of PBMCs. The CDR3 here reads CATRRVAYNEQFF. The nucleotides read TGTGCCACCCGCAGGGTAGCCTACAATGAGCAGTTCTTC.